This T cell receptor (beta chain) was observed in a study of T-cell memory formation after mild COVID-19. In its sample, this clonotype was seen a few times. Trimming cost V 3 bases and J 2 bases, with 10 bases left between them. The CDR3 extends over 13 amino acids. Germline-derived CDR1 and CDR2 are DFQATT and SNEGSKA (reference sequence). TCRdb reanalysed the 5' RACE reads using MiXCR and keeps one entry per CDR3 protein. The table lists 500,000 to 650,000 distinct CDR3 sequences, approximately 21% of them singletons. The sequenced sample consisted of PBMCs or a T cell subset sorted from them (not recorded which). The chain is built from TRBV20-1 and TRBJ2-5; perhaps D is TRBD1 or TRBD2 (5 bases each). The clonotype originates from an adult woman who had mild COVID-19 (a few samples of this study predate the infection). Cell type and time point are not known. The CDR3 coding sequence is TGCAGTGCTAGCGAGGGGCTACAAGAGACCCAGTACTTC. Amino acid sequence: CSASEGLQETQYF.